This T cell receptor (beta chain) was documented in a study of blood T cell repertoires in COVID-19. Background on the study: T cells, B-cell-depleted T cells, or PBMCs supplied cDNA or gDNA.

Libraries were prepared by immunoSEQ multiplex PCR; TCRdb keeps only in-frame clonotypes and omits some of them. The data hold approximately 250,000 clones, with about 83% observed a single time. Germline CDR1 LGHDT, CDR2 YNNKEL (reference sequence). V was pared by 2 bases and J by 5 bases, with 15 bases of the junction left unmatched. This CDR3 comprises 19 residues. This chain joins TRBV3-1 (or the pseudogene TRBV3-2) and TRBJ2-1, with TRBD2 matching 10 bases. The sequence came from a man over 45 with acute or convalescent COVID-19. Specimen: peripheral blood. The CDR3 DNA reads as TGTGCCAGCAGCCAATGGGGCGGTAGCGGGGGGAAAGGGAACAATGAGCAGTTCTTC. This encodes CASSQWGGSGGKGNNEQFF.